The 27 T cell receptor beta chains below all came from one sample that was sequenced in a study of early T cells in non-severe SARS-CoV-2 infection. TCRdb itself ran the 5' RACE reads through MiXCR, one entry per CDR3 protein. This sample has fewer than 130,000 distinct CDR3 sequences, with around 13% found just once. The source was whole blood, collected at baseline. The receptors derive from an adult who was a healthcare worker with PCR-confirmed SARS-CoV-2 infection or an uninfected control (not recorded which).

In its sample, this clonotype was seen many times. CDR3 DNA sequence: TGCAGCGTGCTCCGGGAGCCGAACACTGAAGCTTTCTTT. Protein sequence: CSVLREPNTEAFF. This chain joins TRBV29-1 and TRBJ1-1; D unresolved. The V gene lost 6 bases and the J gene lost 1 base, with 12 bases spanning the gap. Per the germline V gene, CDR1 is SQVTM and CDR2 is ANQGSEA. The CDR3 loop spans 13 amino acids.

The CDR3 loop is CASSSQASGWGTDTQYF. In DNA form, the CDR3 reads TGCGCCAGCAGCTCTCAGGCTAGCGGGTGGGGCACAGATACGCAGTATTTT. V usage is TRBV5-1 and J usage is TRBJ2-3; 8 bases match TRBD2. This CDR3 region has 17 residues. Germline V lookup: CDR1 SGHRS, CDR2 YFSETQ. V lost 3 bases to trimming and J lost 1 base; unmatched junction nucleotides: 10. The full variable domain, rest sourced from reference TRBV5-1 and TRBJ2-3, is KAGVTQTPRYLIKTRGQQVTLSCSPISGHRSVSWYQQTPGQGLQFLFEYFSETQRNKGNFPGRFSGRQFSNSRSEMNVSTLELGDSALYLCASSSQASGWGTDTQYFGPGTRLTVL.

The rearrangement links TRBV7-9 to TRBJ2-1; TRBD2 aligns across 13 bases. Germline CDR1 reads SEHNR; CDR2 reads FQNEAQ (reference sequence). This CDR3 has 17 amino acids. The V segment lost 5 bases and the J segment 4 bases; nucleotides outside the gene matches: 8. In DNA, the CDR3 is TGTGCCAGCAGCCCGCCGGGACTAGCGGGGCCGTACAATGAGCAGTTCTTC. This encodes CASSPPGLAGPYNEQFF.

The chain employs TRBV10-2 and TRBJ2-1; 9 bases line up with TRBD2. V lost 3 bases to trimming and J lost 3 bases; unmatched junction nucleotides: 9. Germline assignment: CDR1 WSHSY and CDR2 SAAADI. This CDR3 has 17 amino acids. CDR3 residues: CASSETPSGGLYNEQFF. For the CDR3, the DNA is TGCGCCAGCAGTGAAACCCCGAGCGGGGGGCTCTACAATGAGCAGTTCTTC.

The chain joins TRBV20-1 to TRBJ2-4; D remains ambiguous. Trimming removed 3 bases from V and 5 bases from J, with 11 bases in between. The CDR3 extends over 13 amino acids. Per the germline V gene, CDR1 is DFQATT and CDR2 is SNEGSKA (reference sequence). In DNA form, the CDR3 reads TGCAGTGCTAGGGCCTCGCCAGAAAACATTCAGTACTTC. Its translation: CSARASPENIQYF.

A few counts support this clonotype. The CDR3 DNA is TGTGCCAGCAGCTTAGCAACAGGGGGCGTCGGTGGCTACACCTTC. It codes for CASSLATGGVGGYTF. J is TRBJ1-2 and V is TRBV7-9; 9 nucleotides agree with TRBD1. This CDR3 is 15 amino acids long. V was clipped by 0 bases and J by 7 bases; unmatched bases: 6. Germline assignment: CDR1 SEHNR and CDR2 FQNEAQ (reference sequence).

The chain carries TRBV3-1 and TRBJ1-1, with D perhaps matching TRBD1 (5 bases). The CDR3 is 13 amino acids. The V gene lost 6 bases and the J gene lost 8 bases, with 16 bases spanning the gap. Germline CDR1 and CDR2: LGHDT and YNNKEL (reference sequence). CDR3 sequence (DNA): TGTGCCAGCAGTCGGGCGGGGGGAGGAGAAGCTTTCTTT. Its protein is CASSRAGGGEAFF.

J is TRBJ2-7 and V is TRBV29-1; TRBD1 aligns across 8 bases. Germline lookup yields CDR1 SQVTM and CDR2 ANQGSEA. The V segment lost 4 bases and the J segment 5 bases; nucleotides outside the gene matches: 10. The CDR3 length is 14 residues. Here the CDR3 reads CSVVPSDRGNEQYF. The CDR3, as DNA: TGCAGCGTTGTTCCAAGCGACAGGGGTAACGAGCAGTACTTC.

The chain has TRBV6-5 and TRBJ2-5, with D possibly TRBD1 on 5 matching bases. The CDR3 consists of 15 residues. CDR1 and CDR2 from the germline V gene are MNHEY and SVGAGI. V lost 6 bases, J lost 1 base, and 15 bases lay in between. CDR3 sequence reads: CASSTDSPSQETQYF. DNA for the CDR3: TGTGCCAGCAGCACCGACAGCCCCAGCCAAGAGACCCAGTACTTC.

This clonotype came up a few times. The CDR3: CASSDTSVKNIQYF. In nucleotides, the CDR3 is TGTGCCAGCAGTGATACTAGTGTCAAAAACATTCAGTACTTC. The chain uses TRBV2 and TRBJ2-4, with D possibly being TRBD2 (5 bases). Germline V gene sequence: CDR1 SNHLY, CDR2 FYNNEI. The CDR3 extends over 14 amino acids. V was clipped by 3 bases and J by 3 bases, with 9 bases between them.

The chain is built from TRBV6-6 and TRBJ1-2; D is possibly TRBD1 (6 bases). The germline V gene encodes CDR1 MNHNY and CDR2 SVGAGI (reference sequence). Trimming shortened V by 5 bases and J by 4 bases, and 8 bases separated the two germline ends. The CDR3 runs 12 residues. The CDR3: CASSRQAYGYTF. The CDR3 DNA is TGTGCCAGCAGTCGACAGGCCTATGGCTACACCTTC.

This clonotype was counted only a few times. The rearrangement links TRBV5-1 to TRBJ2-5, with a possible D match to TRBD2 (5 bases). The CDR3 length is 14 residues. V lost 5 bases and J 2 bases, leaving 13 bases between the germline ends. Germline CDR1 SGHRS, CDR2 YFSETQ. CDR3 DNA: TGCGCCAGCAGACTCCGGACGGGGCAAGAGACCCAGTACTTC. Protein sequence: CASRLRTGQETQYF.

V and J are TRBV6-5 and TRBJ2-1; TRBD1 matches 10 bases. CDR1 is MNHEY, CDR2 SVGAGI, per germline. The CDR3 length is 16 residues. V gave up 2 bases and J gave up 5 bases; unmatched junction bases: 6. Written as DNA, the CDR3 is TGTGCCAGCAGTTACACGTCCGGGACAGGGGACAATGAGCAGTTCTTC. This gives the protein CASSYTSGTGDNEQFF.

The chain is built from TRBV18 and TRBJ2-3; weak D call: TRBD1 (6 bases). The V end lost 6 bases, the J end lost 0 bases, and 13 bases lay between the germline ends. This CDR3 spans 15 amino acids. Germline V gene sequence: CDR1 KGHSH, CDR2 LQKENI. CDR3 DNA: TGTGCCAGCTCCCCGGGGACACTTAGCACAGATACGCAGTATTTT. This encodes CASSPGTLSTDTQYF.

V is TRBV30 and J is TRBJ1-2; D gene uncertain. Trimming left V 0 bases short and J 5 bases short, with 10 bases between. Germline-derived CDR1 and CDR2 are GTSNPN and SVGIG (reference sequence). The CDR3 has 13 amino acids. The DNA of the CDR3 is TGTGCCTGGAGTGTAGCTGACCTTTATGGCTACACCTTC. It codes for CAWSVADLYGYTF.

This clonotype was observed a few times. This rearrangement joins TRBV2 to TRBJ2-3, with 9 bases lining up with TRBD2. The CDR3 totals 16 residues. Per germline, CDR1 SNHLY and CDR2 FYNNEI. The J segment lost 2 bases and the V segment lost 6 bases, leaving 9 bases of the junction unmatched. CDR3 sequence: CASRDRLAANTDTQYF. The CDR3 nucleotides are TGTGCCAGCAGAGACCGACTAGCGGCAAACACAGATACGCAGTATTTT.

This clonotype was seen repeatedly, ten times or more. The chain employs TRBV30 and TRBJ1-1, with D tentatively TRBD1 (6 bases). Germline V gene lookup returns CDR1 GTSNPN and CDR2 SVGIG (reference sequence). The CDR3 has 16 residues. Trimming stripped 0 bases from V and 0 bases from J, with 14 bases between. The CDR3 coding sequence is TGTGCCTGGAGTGTATTGGGGGCATGGATGAACACTGAAGCTTTCTTT. Its translation is CAWSVLGAWMNTEAFF.

In DNA, the CDR3 is TGTGCCAGCAGACCGGGACAGTACACTGAAGCTTTCTTT. The encoded protein is CASRPGQYTEAFF. The rearrangement links TRBV27 to TRBJ1-1, with TRBD1 matching 7 bases. The CDR3 spans 13 residues. The germline gives CDR1 MNHEY, CDR2 SMNVEV (reference sequence). With 6 bases clipped from V and 3 bases from J, the junction kept 4 bases outside the gene matches.

This clonotype was recorded many times. The genes are TRBV5-1 and TRBJ2-1; 9 bases line up with TRBD1. V shed 0 bases and J 3 bases; nucleotides not matched to a gene: 7. The germline V gene has CDR1 SGHRS and CDR2 YFSETQ. This CDR3 is 17 amino acids long. CDR3 sequence reads: CASSLVTGTGSYNEQFF. CDR3 bases: TGCGCCAGCAGCTTGGTGACCGGGACAGGGAGCTACAATGAGCAGTTCTTC. Full variable domain (rest looked up from reference TRBV5-1 and TRBJ2-1): KAGVTQTPRYLIKTRGQQVTLSCSPISGHRSVSWYQQTPGQGLQFLFEYFSETQRNKGNFPGRFSGRQFSNSRSEMNVSTLELGDSALYLCASSLVTGTGSYNEQFFGPGTRLTVL.

This chain joins TRBV18 and TRBJ2-3; 9 bases line up with TRBD2. Trimming cost V 6 bases and J 0 bases; bases outside gene matches: 16. Germline V lookup: CDR1 KGHSH, CDR2 LQKENI. The CDR3 runs 19 residues. The CDR3 here is CASSPLTSGLGSSTDTQYF. The CDR3, as DNA: TGTGCCAGCTCTCCTTTGACTAGCGGTCTGGGTTCTAGCACAGATACGCAGTATTTT.

V gene TRBV12-3 or TRBV12-4 combines with J gene TRBJ1-1, with no clear D. The CDR3 sequence is 13 residues long. Trimming took 0 bases from V and 4 from J, leaving 6 bases between them. The CDR3 coding sequence is TGTGCCAGCAGTTTAGCGATACGCACTGAAGCTTTCTTT. Translating it yields CASSLAIRTEAFF.

This clonotype occurred a few times. The chain has TRBV12-5 and TRBJ1-1; the D is unclear. This CDR3 is 14 amino acids long. Trimming took off 8 bases at V and 10 bases at J, with 23 bases between the two ends. Germline V gene lookup returns CDR1 LGHNT and CDR2 FRNRAP. The CDR3, as DNA: TGTGCTAGTCAATCTTGGAATCGGGGAGGGCGAGCTTTCTTT. Residues: CASQSWNRGGRAFF.

The J gene is TRBJ2-1, the V gene TRBV11-2; possibly TRBD1 for D (6 bases). CDR1 and CDR2 from the germline V gene are SGHAT and FQNNGV. The CDR3 contains 15 residues. V lost 2 bases and J lost 2, with 10 bases in between. The CDR3 is CASSLSTGPYNEQFF. In nucleotides, the CDR3 is TGTGCCAGCAGCTTAAGTACAGGGCCCTACAATGAGCAGTTCTTC.

This clonotype was counted a few times. J is TRBJ1-1 and V is TRBV20-1, with unresolved D. The CDR3 is 13 amino acids. V was cut by 5 bases and J by 5 bases, with 15 bases left in between. Germline CDR1 is DFQATT and CDR2 is SNEGSKA (reference sequence). CDR3 amino acids: CSAVRSFGTEAFF. CDR3 nucleotide sequence: TGCAGTGCTGTGAGGTCCTTCGGGACTGAAGCTTTCTTT.

A few counts support this clonotype. The chain carries TRBV11-2 and TRBJ2-2; D unresolved. V gave up 6 bases and J gave up 5 bases, with 16 bases separating them. This CDR3 comprises 15 residues. Germline CDR1 and CDR2: SGHAT and FQNNGV. The CDR3 sequence: CASRSEGRGTGELFF. The CDR3 DNA reads TGTGCCAGCAGGTCAGAAGGGCGCGGAACCGGGGAGCTGTTTTTT.

The V gene is TRBV7-9, the J gene TRBJ2-3; 7 nucleotides align to TRBD1. With V trimmed by 0 bases and J by 3 bases, 3 bases remained unmatched. This CDR3 has 15 amino acids. Germline CDR1 is SEHNR and CDR2 is FQNEAQ (reference sequence). The CDR3 here is CASSLARQGTDTQYF. CDR3 nucleotide sequence: TGTGCCAGCAGCTTAGCTCGACAGGGAACAGATACGCAGTATTTT. The full variable domain, with the rest looked up from reference TRBV7-9 and TRBJ2-3, is DTGVSQNPRHKITKRGQNVTFRCDPISEHNRLYWYRQTLGQGPEFLTYFQNEAQLEKSRLLSDRFSAERPKGSFSTLEIQRTEQGDSAMYLCASSLARQGTDTQYFGPGTRLTVL.

This clonotype has more than one count but fewer than ten. The chain joins TRBV28 to TRBJ2-7; 7 nucleotides align to TRBD2. Germline CDR1 and CDR2: MDHEN and SYDVKM. The CDR3 is 16 amino acids. V gave up 5 bases and J gave up 4 bases; unmatched junction bases: 14. DNA for the CDR3: TGTGCCAGCAGTCCTCTATGGACTAGAGGGATATACGAGCAGTACTTC. This sequence encodes CASSPLWTRGIYEQYF.